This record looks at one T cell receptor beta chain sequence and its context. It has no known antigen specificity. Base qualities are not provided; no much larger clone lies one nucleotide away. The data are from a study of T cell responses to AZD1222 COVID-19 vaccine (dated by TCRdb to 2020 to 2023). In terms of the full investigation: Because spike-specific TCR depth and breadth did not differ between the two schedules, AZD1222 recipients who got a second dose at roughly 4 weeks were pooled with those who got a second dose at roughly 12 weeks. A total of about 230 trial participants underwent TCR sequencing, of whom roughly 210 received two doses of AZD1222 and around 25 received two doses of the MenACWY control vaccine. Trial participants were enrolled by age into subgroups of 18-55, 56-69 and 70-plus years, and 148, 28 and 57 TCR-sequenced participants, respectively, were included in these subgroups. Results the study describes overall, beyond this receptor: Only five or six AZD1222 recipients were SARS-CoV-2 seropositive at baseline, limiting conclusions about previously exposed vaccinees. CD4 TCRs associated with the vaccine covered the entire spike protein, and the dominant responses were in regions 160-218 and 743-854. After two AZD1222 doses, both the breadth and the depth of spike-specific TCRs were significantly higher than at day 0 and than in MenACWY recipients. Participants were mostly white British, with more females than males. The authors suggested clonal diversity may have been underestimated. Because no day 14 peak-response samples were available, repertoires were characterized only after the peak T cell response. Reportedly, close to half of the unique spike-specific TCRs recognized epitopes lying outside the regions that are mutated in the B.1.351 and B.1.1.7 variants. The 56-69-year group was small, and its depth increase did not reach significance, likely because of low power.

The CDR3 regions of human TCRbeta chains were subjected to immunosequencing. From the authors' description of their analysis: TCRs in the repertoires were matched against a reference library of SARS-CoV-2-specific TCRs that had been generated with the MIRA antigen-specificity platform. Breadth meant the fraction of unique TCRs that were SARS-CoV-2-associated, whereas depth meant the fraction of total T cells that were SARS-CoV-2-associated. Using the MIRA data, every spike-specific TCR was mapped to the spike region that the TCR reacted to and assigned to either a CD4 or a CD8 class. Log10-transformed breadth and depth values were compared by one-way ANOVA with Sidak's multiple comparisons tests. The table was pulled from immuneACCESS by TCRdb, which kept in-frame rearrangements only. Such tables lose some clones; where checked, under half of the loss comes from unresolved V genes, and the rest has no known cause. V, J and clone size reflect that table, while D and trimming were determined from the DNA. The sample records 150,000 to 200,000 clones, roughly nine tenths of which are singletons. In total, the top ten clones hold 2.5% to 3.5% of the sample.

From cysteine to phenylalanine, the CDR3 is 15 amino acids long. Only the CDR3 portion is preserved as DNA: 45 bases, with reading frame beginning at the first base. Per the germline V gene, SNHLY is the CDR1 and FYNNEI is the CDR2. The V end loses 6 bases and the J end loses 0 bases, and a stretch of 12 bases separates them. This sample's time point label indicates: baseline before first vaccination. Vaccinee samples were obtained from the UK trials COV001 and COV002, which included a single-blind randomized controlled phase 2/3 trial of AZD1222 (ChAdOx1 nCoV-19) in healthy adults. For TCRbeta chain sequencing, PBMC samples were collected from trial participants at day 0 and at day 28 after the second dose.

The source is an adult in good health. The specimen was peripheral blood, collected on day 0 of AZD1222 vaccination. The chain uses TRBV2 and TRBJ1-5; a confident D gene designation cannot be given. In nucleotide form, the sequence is TGTGCCAGCAGGAATACAGACGGTAGCAATCAGCCCCAGCATTTT. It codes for CASRNTDGSNQPQHF.